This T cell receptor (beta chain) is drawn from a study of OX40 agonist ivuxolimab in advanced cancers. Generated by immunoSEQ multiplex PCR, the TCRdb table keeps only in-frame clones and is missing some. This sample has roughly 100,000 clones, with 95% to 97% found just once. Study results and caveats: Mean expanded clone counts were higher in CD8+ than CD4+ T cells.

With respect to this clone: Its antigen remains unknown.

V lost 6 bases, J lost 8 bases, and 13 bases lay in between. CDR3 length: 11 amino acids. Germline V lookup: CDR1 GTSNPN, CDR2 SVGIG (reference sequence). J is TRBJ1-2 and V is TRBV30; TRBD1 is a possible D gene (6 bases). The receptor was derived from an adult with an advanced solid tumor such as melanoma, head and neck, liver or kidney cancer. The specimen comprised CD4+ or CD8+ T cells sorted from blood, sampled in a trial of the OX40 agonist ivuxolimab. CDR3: CACQTGGGYTF. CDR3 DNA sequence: TGTGCCTGCCAGACAGGCGGGGGCTACACCTTC.